These 27 T cell receptor beta chains share one sample of origin, sequenced in a study of human T cells and chemical hapten exposure. Time point: pre-sensitization, week 0. The treatment is: therapeutic diphenylcyclopropenone sensitization with weekly scalp DPC. One entry per CDR3 protein results from TCRdb running MiXCR on the RACE reads. The sample has about 85,000 distinct CDR3 sequences; roughly 8.5% are singletons. Sequencing used whole blood, obtained in connection with sensitization to the hapten diphenylcyclopropenone (DPC). Receptor source: a man aged 40-49 years with alopecia areata. Some clones in this sample may be carry-over from other donors' samples.

The genes are TRBV6-2 or TRBV6-3 and TRBJ2-7, with D unresolved. The CDR3 spans 17 residues. The V end lost 3 bases, the J end lost 3 bases, and 21 bases lay between the germline ends. Per the germline V gene, CDR1 is MNHEY and CDR2 is SVGEGT. CDR3 nucleotide sequence: TGTGCCAGCAGTTATTCCCCTCTCGCCGGAGAAAGCTACGAGCAGTACTTC. It translates to CASSYSPLAGESYEQYF.

This clonotype occurred a few times. The V call is TRBV9, the J call TRBJ1-4; D call uncertain. Trimming pared 3 bases from V and 6 bases from J, leaving 15 bases between. CDR3 size: 15 residues. Germline V gene sequence: CDR1 SGDLS, CDR2 YYNGEE. CDR3 amino acids: CASSGASGRDEKLFF. CDR3 coding DNA: TGTGCCAGCAGCGGAGCGAGCGGGAGGGATGAAAAACTGTTTTTT.

Only a few counts were recorded for this clonotype. The rearrangement uses TRBV11-2 and TRBJ2-7, with 8 bases aligning to TRBD2. Trimming at V came to 0 bases and at J to 6 bases, leaving 7 bases not matched to a gene. The CDR3 sequence is 15 residues long. CDR1 and CDR2 (germline): SGHAT, FQNNGV. CDR3 in DNA: TGTGCCAGCAGCTTAGAGCCGGGAGGGCCGGCCGAGCAGTACTTC. Encoded protein: CASSLEPGGPAEQYF.

The chain joins TRBV20-1 to TRBJ2-3; TRBD2 agrees at 11 bases. V dropped 3 bases and J dropped 2; count of bases not matched to a gene: 7. This CDR3 comprises 16 residues. Germline CDR1 and CDR2: DFQATT and SNEGSKA (reference sequence). The CDR3 loop is CSARPSGRTLTDTQYF. The CDR3 DNA reads TGCAGTGCTAGGCCTAGCGGGAGGACCCTCACAGATACGCAGTATTTT.

The table lists this clonotype with many counts. This sequence joins TRBV4-3 and TRBJ1-1; D is unclear. Deletions cut 0 bases from V and 1 base from J, with 6 bases between. Germline CDR1 and CDR2: LGHNA and YSLEER. The CDR3 covers 14 residues. For the CDR3, the DNA is TGCGCCAGCAGCCAAGATCAAGGGAACACTGAAGCTTTCTTT. This gives the protein CASSQDQGNTEAFF.

The rearrangement uses TRBV6-1 and TRBJ2-7; a possible D gene is TRBD1 (6 bases). The CDR3 length is 13 residues. The germline gives CDR1 MNHNS, CDR2 SASEGT. V shed 7 bases and J shed 7 bases, with 17 bases lying between them. The CDR3 nucleotides are TGTGCCAGCAATTACCAGGGGTTGGAAGAGCAGTACGTC. This translates into CASNYQGLEEQYV.

The chain recombines TRBV21-1 with TRBJ2-7. TRBV21-1 is given as a pseudogene. The CDR3 is made up of 14 amino acids. The CDR3 nucleotides read TGTGCCAGCAGCAAATCAACTGACCGCTACGAGCAGTACGTC. This translates into CASSKSTDRYEQYV.

This clonotype was observed a few times. The rearrangement joins TRBV6-5 to TRBJ1-5, with D perhaps matching TRBD1 (5 bases). V was cut by 4 bases and J by 3 bases, with 10 bases left in between. Germline V gene sequence: CDR1 MNHEY, CDR2 SVGAGI. This CDR3 is 14 amino acids long. This CDR3 reads CASSSGSHNQPQHF. In nucleotides, the CDR3 is TGTGCCAGCAGTTCAGGGTCTCACAATCAGCCCCAGCATTTT.

This clonotype was found a few times. This sequence joins TRBV24-1 and TRBJ2-2, with D perhaps given as TRBD1 or TRBD2 (5 bases each). Trimming removed 4 bases from V and 4 bases from J, with 21 bases in between. The CDR3 covers 18 residues. Looked up from germline, CDR1 is KGHDR and CDR2 is SFDVKD. The CDR3 loop is CATSDLLPGPRSTGELFF. CDR3 nucleotide sequence: TGTGCCACCAGTGACTTGTTGCCGGGACCCAGGAGCACCGGGGAGCTGTTTTTT.

This clonotype was counted at least ten times. The V call is TRBV7-9, the J call TRBJ2-3; D unclear. The CDR3 extends over 12 amino acids. Germline CDR1 and CDR2: SEHNR and FQNEAQ (reference sequence). The V and J ends lost 2 bases and 5 bases respectively, with 5 bases between them. CDR3 nucleotide sequence: TGTGCCAGCAGCTTAAGTGGAGATACGCAGTATTTT. Its translation: CASSLSGDTQYF.

This clonotype was recorded many times. This chain links TRBV7-2 with TRBJ1-6, with D possibly TRBD1 on 5 matching bases. Trimming left V 7 bases short and J 6 bases short, with 13 bases between. CDR3 length: 14 amino acids. In germline, CDR1 is SGHTA, CDR2 FQGNSA. CDR3 DNA sequence: TGTGCCAGCAAGATGACAGCTTCTAATTCACCCCTCCACTTT. Translating gives CASKMTASNSPLHF.

The chain recombines TRBV18 with TRBJ2-1, with no clear D. The CDR3 covers 16 residues. The V and J ends lost 0 bases and 0 bases respectively, with 9 bases between them. The germline CDR1 and CDR2 sequences are KGHSH and LQKENI. The CDR3 coding sequence is TGTGCCAGCTCACCACCCCGGGCCAGCTCCTACAATGAGCAGTTCTTC. It codes for CASSPPRASSYNEQFF.

This clonotype was seen ten or more times. The chain links TRBV6-5 to TRBJ2-7, with TRBD2 matching over 7 bases. The CDR3 contains 13 residues. The V and J ends lost 5 bases and 6 bases, in that order; junction bases with no gene match: 7. The germline V gene encodes CDR1 MNHEY and CDR2 SVGAGI. The CDR3 DNA is TGTGCCAGCAGTCCCGGGGGAGGGATCGAGCAGTACGTC. Amino acid sequence: CASSPGGGIEQYV.

This clonotype has just a few counts. The rearrangement uses TRBV30 and TRBJ2-1; 13 bases agree with TRBD2. The CDR3 runs 15 residues. With V trimmed by 2 bases and J by 6 bases, 4 bases remained unmatched. The germline gives CDR1 GTSNPN, CDR2 SVGIG (reference sequence). CDR3 bases: TGTGCCTGGAGTATAGGACTAGCGGGAGTCAATGAGCAGTTCTTC. It yields the protein CAWSIGLAGVNEQFF.

The chain recombines TRBV6-4 with TRBJ2-5; D is unresolved. This CDR3 has 14 amino acids. With 1 base removed from V and 0 bases from J, the gap between germline ends came to 6 bases. Germline CDR1 MRHNA, CDR2 SNTAGT. DNA for the CDR3: TGTGCCAGCAGTGACTTTACAGACCAAGAGACCCAGTACTTC. Its translation: CASSDFTDQETQYF.

V and J are TRBV7-2 and TRBJ2-2; D call uncertain. V was shortened by 5 bases and J by 9 bases, with 13 bases between the two germline ends. This CDR3 is built from 13 residues. Germline V lookup: CDR1 SGHTA, CDR2 FQGNSA. CDR3 residues: CASSRPVTRELFF. The CDR3 nucleotides are TGTGCCAGCAGCCGTCCTGTTACCAGGGAGCTGTTTTTT.

This clonotype has just a few counts. CDR3: CASNPGRSSGANVLTF. For the CDR3, the DNA is TGTGCCAGTAACCCAGGTCGATCATCTGGGGCCAACGTCCTGACTTTC. The chain has TRBV19 and TRBJ2-6; D gene ambiguous. There are 16 residues in the CDR3. With 7 bases removed from V and 1 base from J, the gap between germline ends came to 14 bases. Germline V lookup: CDR1 LNHDA, CDR2 SQIVND (reference sequence).

The sample holds a few counts of this clonotype. V is TRBV2 and J is TRBJ1-1, with D perhaps TRBD1 (5 bases). Germline CDR1 and CDR2: SNHLY and FYNNEI. The CDR3 extends over 12 amino acids. The V and J ends lost 6 bases and 5 bases respectively, with 10 bases between them. This CDR3 is CASRRGWTEAFF. CDR3 coding DNA: TGTGCCAGCAGGCGGGGGTGGACTGAAGCTTTCTTT.

This clonotype was counted a few times. CDR3 region: CASSHEVESTDTQYF. The CDR3 DNA reads TGTGCCAGCAGCCATGAGGTCGAAAGCACAGATACGCAGTATTTT. The chain is built from TRBV3-1 and TRBJ2-3; D gene ambiguous. Per germline, CDR1 LGHDT and CDR2 YNNKEL (reference sequence). CDR3 length: 15 residues. V lost 3 bases and J lost 0, with 10 bases in between.

This clonotype has a count of ten or more. V usage is TRBV6-5 and J usage is TRBJ2-3; 8 nucleotides line up with TRBD1. V shed 6 bases, J shed 0 bases, and the junction held 8 bases outside the gene matches. This CDR3 region has 16 residues. Per the germline V gene, CDR1 is MNHEY and CDR2 is SVGAGI. The CDR3 region has the DNA TGTGCCAGCAGGCCTGGACAGGGTCATAGCACAGATACGCAGTATTTT. Protein: CASRPGQGHSTDTQYF.

The sample holds a few counts of this clonotype. V is TRBV6-1 and J is TRBJ2-5; 7 bases are a match to TRBD1. The CDR3 covers 15 residues. The V and J ends lost 5 bases and 3 bases, in that order; junction bases with no gene match: 9. The germline V gene has CDR1 MNHNS and CDR2 SASEGT. The CDR3 coding sequence is TGTGCCAGCAGTTGGGGGACAGTTGGGGAAGAGACCCAGTACTTC. Its protein is CASSWGTVGEETQYF.

This clonotype was counted at least ten times. The genes are TRBV6-5 and TRBJ1-6; the D gene is possibly TRBD1 (5 bases). This CDR3 comprises 17 residues. V was pared by 2 bases and J by 1 base, with 12 bases between. CDR1 is MNHEY and CDR2 is SVGAGI in the germline V gene. The CDR3 loop is CASSYSLGGSYNSPLHF. The CDR3 nucleotides read TGTGCCAGCAGTTACAGTTTGGGGGGGTCCTATAATTCACCCCTCCACTTT.

The table lists this clonotype with many counts. The V call is TRBV27, the J call TRBJ2-4, with a tentative D call TRBD1 (5 bases). With 3 bases removed from V and 0 bases from J, the gap between germline ends came to 6 bases. The V gene's germline CDR1 is MNHEY and CDR2 SMNVEV (reference sequence). The CDR3 is 14 amino acids. CDR3 in DNA: TGTGCCAGCAGTTTGGACATAGCCAAAAACATTCAGTACTTC. The encoded protein is CASSLDIAKNIQYF.

This clonotype was detected many times. The limits of the CDR3 on the DNA are not certain, so only TCRdb's listed CDR3 is given. V gene TRBV11-2 combines with J gene TRBJ2-4; TRBD2 reflects the table's D call only, with no check against the DNA. From germline, CDR1 is SGHAT and CDR2 FQNNGV. The CDR3 contains 14 residues when both ends are counted. This chain's CDR3 is CASQPWGGGSGSDF.

The chain has TRBV21-1 and TRBJ1-2; the table gives TRBD1 as D, unverified against the DNA. TRBV21-1 is an annotated pseudogene. The CDR3 is 13 amino acids. This CDR3 reads CASSKARQGGYTF. As DNA, the CDR3 is TGTGCCAGCAGCAAAGCCAGACAGGGCGGCTACACCTTC.

At least ten counts were recorded for this clonotype. V and J are TRBV19 and TRBJ2-6, with D uncertain. This CDR3 has 16 residues. With 0 bases removed from V and 1 base from J, the gap between germline ends came to 7 bases. Germline V gene lookup returns CDR1 LNHDA and CDR2 SQIVND (reference sequence). The CDR3 spells CASSIDQLSGANVLTF. CDR3 bases: TGTGCCAGTAGTATAGATCAACTGTCTGGGGCCAACGTCCTGACTTTC.

About this clonotype itself: One end of the junction does not line up with germline, which may come from a read error. V usage is TRBV5-1 and J usage is TRBJ1-1; D remains unclear. The CDR3 runs to 14 residues. Germline CDR1 reads SGHRS; CDR2 reads YFSETQ. This chain's CDR3 is CVSSVQTDNTEAFF. In nucleotides, the CDR3 is TGCGTCAGCAGCGTCCAGACGGACAACACTGAAGCTTTCTTT.